The present T cell receptor beta chain was sequenced within a study of identical twins. Study-level points and caveats: Modeled out-of-frame TCR alpha sharing in monozygotic twins fell below observed levels.

Concerning this clonotype itself: Its specificity is unknown.

Template switching, a step in the protocol, added a universal primer site, and cDNA carried unique molecular identifiers. One entry per CDR3 protein, called by TCRdb with MiXCR from the 5' RACE reads. The sample yields approximately 490,000 distinct CDR3 sequences, 20% to 25% seen once. The same sample was also used in a study of yellow fever vaccine responses in identical twins.

The source of this sequence is a woman younger than 30 in good health. Sequencing input: CD4+ T cells sorted from blood.

The CDR3 nucleotides read TGCAGCGTTGATCACTGGGACAATGAGCAGTTCTTC. It yields the protein CSVDHWDNEQFF. The chain recombines TRBV29-1 with TRBJ2-1, with D uncertain. V was trimmed by 3 bases and J by 5 bases, leaving 8 bases between them. Germline V gene lookup returns CDR1 SQVTM and CDR2 ANQGSEA. This CDR3 has 12 amino acids.